This entry features one TCR beta chain sequence. The data belong to a study of Tregs in tolerant kidney transplant recipients. Germline V gene lookup returns CDR1 LGHNA and CDR2 YNFKEQ. This CDR3 has 14 amino acids. V lost 1 base to trimming and J lost 8 bases, with 15 bases between them. Thawed PBMCs were FACS-sorted into unstimulated CD4+CD25+CD127- regulatory T cells, CD4+CD25- non-regulatory cells, CD4 and CD8 cells. Thawed PBMCs were rested overnight at 37°C with 150 to 200 IU/ml IL-2 before regulatory T cell sorting. The assay was immunoSEQ multiplex PCR, and TCRdb's table has in-frame clones only and misses some. The sample has under 50,000 clones; under 95% are singletons.

The sequence derives from a human donor in good health. The genes are TRBV4-2 and TRBJ2-7; D is possibly TRBD2 (5 bases). Sequencing was done on a sample of Tregs from blood. CDR3 sequence: CASSQVDWGRQQYF. The CDR3 DNA is TGTGCCAGCAGCCAAGTGGACTGGGGAAGACAGCAGTACTTC.